These 3 T cell receptor beta chains came from one sample sequenced in a study of Graves' ophthalmopathy and Graves' hyperthyroidism. CDR3 regions of TCR beta were amplified from RNA transcripts. Following a first-round RT-PCR that used HTBI primers, a second-round multiplex PCR was carried out. TCRdb processed the multiplex PCR reads anew with MiXCR; each CDR3 protein has one entry. The sample has roughly 420,000 distinct CDR3 sequences; about 21% are singletons. The sample taken for sequencing was peripheral blood. These receptors came from a woman aged 18 to 35 with stable Graves' hyperthyroidism.

This clonotype showed up many times. The J gene is TRBJ1-2, the V gene TRBV7-8, with TRBD1 matching over 7 bases. With 7 bases clipped from V and 2 bases from J, the junction kept 4 bases outside the gene matches. This CDR3 contains 13 residues. Germline V gene data show CDR1 as SGHVS and CDR2 as FQNEAQ. The CDR3 nucleotides are TGTGCCAGCAAATCGGGACAGAACTATGGCTACACCTTC. It yields the protein CASKSGQNYGYTF.

In this sample, this clonotype turned up many times. The chain couples TRBV2 to TRBJ2-2; D is ambiguous. CDR3 length: 15 residues. With 2 bases removed from V and 1 base from J, the gap between germline ends came to 8 bases. Germline V gives CDR1 SNHLY, CDR2 FYNNEI. CDR3 in DNA: TGTGCCAGCAGTGAAAGTCGGGTGAACACCGGGGAGCTGTTTTTT. Protein product: CASSESRVNTGELFF.

A few counts support this clonotype. The chain employs TRBV6-5 and TRBJ2-2; 8 bases agree with TRBD2. Germline CDR1 MNHEY, CDR2 SVGAGI. CDR3 length equals 17 residues. V shed 2 bases and J 5 bases; nucleotides not matched to a gene: 10. Written as DNA, the CDR3 is TGTGCCAGCAGTTACGGGGCCGGGACTAGGGGTACCGGGGAGCTGTTTTTT. Amino acids: CASSYGAGTRGTGELFF.